A single T cell receptor beta chain is shown here with its context. What it binds is not known. This record comes from a study of T cell responses to AZD1222 COVID-19 vaccine. General observations from the study: The donors showed a predominance of white British ancestry and of females, with possible underestimation of clonal diversity.

Assay used: immunoSEQ multiplex PCR; TCRdb lists only in-frame clones, some missing. The sample consists of over 100,000 clones, less than 90% of them appearing once. This CDR3 region has 15 residues. Germline CDR1 and CDR2: SEHNR and FQNEAQ (reference sequence). V lost 6 bases to trimming and J lost 2 bases; unmatched junction nucleotides: 9. The rearrangement uses TRBV7-9 and TRBJ2-5, with 7 bases identical to TRBD2. This TCR was recovered from an adult in good health. This material consisted of peripheral blood, taken on day 0 of AZD1222 vaccination. The CDR3 bases are TGTGCCAGCAGACAAAGCGGGGCGGCACAAGAGACCCAGTACTTC. Its translation: CASRQSGAAQETQYF.